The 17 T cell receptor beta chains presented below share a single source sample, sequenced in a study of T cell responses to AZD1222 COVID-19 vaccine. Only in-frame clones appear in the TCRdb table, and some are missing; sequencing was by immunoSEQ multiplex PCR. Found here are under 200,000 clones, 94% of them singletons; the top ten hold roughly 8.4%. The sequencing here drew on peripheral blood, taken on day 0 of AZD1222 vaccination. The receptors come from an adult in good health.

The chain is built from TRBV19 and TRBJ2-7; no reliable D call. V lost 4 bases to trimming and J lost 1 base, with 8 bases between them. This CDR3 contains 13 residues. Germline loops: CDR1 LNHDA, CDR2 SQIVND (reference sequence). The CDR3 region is CASSNFGSYEQYF. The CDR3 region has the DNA TGTGCCAGTAGTAATTTTGGGTCCTACGAGCAGTACTTC.

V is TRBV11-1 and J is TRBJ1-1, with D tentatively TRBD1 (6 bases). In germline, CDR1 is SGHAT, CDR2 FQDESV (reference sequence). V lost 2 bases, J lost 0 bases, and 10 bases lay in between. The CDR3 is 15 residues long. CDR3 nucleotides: TGTGCCAGCAGCTTAAAGGGGGGAGTGAACACTGAAGCTTTCTTT. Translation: CASSLKGGVNTEAFF.

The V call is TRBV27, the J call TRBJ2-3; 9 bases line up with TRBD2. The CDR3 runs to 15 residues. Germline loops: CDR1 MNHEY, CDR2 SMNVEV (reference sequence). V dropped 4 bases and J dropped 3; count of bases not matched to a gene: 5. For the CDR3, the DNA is TGTGCCAGCAGTTCTAGCGGGGCTCGGACAGATACGCAGTATTTT. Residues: CASSSSGARTDTQYF.

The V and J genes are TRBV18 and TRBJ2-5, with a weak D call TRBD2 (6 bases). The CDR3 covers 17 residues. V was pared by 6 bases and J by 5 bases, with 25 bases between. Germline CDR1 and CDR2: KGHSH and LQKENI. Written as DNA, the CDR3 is TGTGCCAGCTCGCATGGACCAGCCCCCGGGGGTTGGGAGACCCAGTACTTC. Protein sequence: CASSHGPAPGGWETQYF.

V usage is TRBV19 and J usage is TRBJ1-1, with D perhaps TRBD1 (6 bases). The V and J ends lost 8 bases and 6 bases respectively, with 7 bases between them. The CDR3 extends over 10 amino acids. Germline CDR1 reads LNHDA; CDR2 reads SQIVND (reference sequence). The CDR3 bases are TGTGCCAGTGGGGGGCCTGAAGCTTTCTTT. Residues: CASGGPEAFF. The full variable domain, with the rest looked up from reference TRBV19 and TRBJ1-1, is DGGITQSPKYLFRKEGQNVTLSCEQNLNHDAMYWYRQDPGQGLRLIYYSQIVNDFQKGDIAEGYSVSREKKESFPLTVTSAQKNPTAFYLCASGGPEAFFGQGTRLTVV.

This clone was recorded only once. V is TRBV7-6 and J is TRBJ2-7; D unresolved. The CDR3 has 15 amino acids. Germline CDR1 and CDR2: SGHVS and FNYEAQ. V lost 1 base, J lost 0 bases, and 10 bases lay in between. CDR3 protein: CASSLGFGISYEQYF. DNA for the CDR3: TGTGCCAGCAGCTTAGGATTCGGCATCTCCTACGAGCAGTACTTC.

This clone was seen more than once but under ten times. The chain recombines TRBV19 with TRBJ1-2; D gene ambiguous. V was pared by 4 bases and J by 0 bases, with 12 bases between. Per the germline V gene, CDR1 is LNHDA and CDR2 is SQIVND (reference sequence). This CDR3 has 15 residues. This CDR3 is CASSTSSRSNYGYTF. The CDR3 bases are TGTGCCAGTAGTACCAGCTCGAGATCTAACTATGGCTACACCTTC. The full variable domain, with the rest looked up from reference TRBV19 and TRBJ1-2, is DGGITQSPKYLFRKEGQNVTLSCEQNLNHDAMYWYRQDPGQGLRLIYYSQIVNDFQKGDIAEGYSVSREKKESFPLTVTSAQKNPTAFYLCASSTSSRSNYGYTFGSGTRLTVV.

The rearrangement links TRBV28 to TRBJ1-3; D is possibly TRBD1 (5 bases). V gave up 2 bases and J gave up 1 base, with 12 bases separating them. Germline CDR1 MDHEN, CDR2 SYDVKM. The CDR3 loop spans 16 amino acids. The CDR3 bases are TGTGCCAGCAGTTTAATCAGGGCTCTATCTGGAAACACCATATATTTT. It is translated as CASSLIRALSGNTIYF. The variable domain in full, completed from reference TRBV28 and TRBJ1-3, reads DVKVTQSSRYLVKRTGEKVFLECVQDMDHENMFWYRQDPGLGLRLIYFSYDVKMKEKGDIPEGYSVSREKKERFSLILESASTNQTSMYLCASSLIRALSGNTIYFGEGSWLTVV.

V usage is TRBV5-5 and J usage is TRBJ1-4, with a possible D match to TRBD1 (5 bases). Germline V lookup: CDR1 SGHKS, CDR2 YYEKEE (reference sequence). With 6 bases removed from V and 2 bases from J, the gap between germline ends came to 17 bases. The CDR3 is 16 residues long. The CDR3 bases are TGTGCCAGCACCAAGCTTCCGGGACTCACTAATGAAAAACTGTTTTTT. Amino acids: CASTKLPGLTNEKLFF.

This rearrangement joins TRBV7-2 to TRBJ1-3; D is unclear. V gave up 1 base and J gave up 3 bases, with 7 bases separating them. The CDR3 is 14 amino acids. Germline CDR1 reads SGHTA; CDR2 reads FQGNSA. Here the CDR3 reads CASSLDIDGNTIYF. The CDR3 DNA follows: TGTGCCAGCAGCTTAGATATAGATGGAAACACCATATATTTT.

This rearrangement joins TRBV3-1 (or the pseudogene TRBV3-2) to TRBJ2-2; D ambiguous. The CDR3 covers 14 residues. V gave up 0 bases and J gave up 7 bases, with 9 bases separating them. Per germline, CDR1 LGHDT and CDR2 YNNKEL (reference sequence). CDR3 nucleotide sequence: TGTGCCAGCAGCCAAGATCTAGGAGTCGGGGAGCTGTTTTTT. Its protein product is CASSQDLGVGELFF.

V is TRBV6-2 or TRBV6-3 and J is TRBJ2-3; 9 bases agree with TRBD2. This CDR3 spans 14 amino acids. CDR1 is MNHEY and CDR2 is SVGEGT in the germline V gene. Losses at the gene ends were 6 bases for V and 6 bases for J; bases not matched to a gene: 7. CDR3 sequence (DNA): TGTGCCAGCAGCCCGTCCAGCGGGAGGGATACGCAGTATTTT. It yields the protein CASSPSSGRDTQYF.

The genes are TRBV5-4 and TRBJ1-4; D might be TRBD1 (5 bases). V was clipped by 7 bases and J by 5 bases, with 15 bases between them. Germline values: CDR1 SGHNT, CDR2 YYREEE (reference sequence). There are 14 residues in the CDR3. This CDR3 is CASRAGRANEKLFF. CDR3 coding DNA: TGTGCCAGCCGGGCCGGCAGGGCGAATGAAAAACTGTTTTTT.

The CDR3 here is CASSPGLAYTQYF. CDR3 in DNA: TGTGCCAGCAGCCCGGGACTAGCGTATACGCAGTATTTT. The chain recombines TRBV7-3 with TRBJ2-3; 10 positions match TRBD2. Germline values: CDR1 SGHTA, CDR2 FQGTGA. J gave up 7 bases and V 5 bases, and 3 bases lay outside the gene matches. This CDR3 is built from 13 residues.

CDR3 sequence (DNA): TGCAGCGGCCGGACAGGTAGGAACACTGAAGCTTTCTTT. Translated, it gives CSGRTGRNTEAFF. This rearrangement joins TRBV29-1 to TRBJ1-1; 7 positions agree with TRBD1. The V gene's germline CDR1 is SQVTM and CDR2 ANQGSEA. Trimming took 7 bases from V and 1 from J; bases not matched to a gene: 6. The CDR3 covers 13 residues.

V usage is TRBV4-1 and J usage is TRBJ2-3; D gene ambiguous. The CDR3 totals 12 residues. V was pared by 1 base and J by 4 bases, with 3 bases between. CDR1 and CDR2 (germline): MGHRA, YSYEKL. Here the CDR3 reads CASSQGPDTQYF. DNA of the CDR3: TGCGCCAGCAGCCAAGGCCCAGATACGCAGTATTTT.

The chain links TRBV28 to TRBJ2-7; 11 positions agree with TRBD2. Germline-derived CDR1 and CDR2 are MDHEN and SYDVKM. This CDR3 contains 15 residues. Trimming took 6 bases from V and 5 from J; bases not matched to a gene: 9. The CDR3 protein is CASRWRLAGFDEQYF. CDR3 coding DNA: TGTGCCAGCAGATGGAGACTAGCGGGATTCGACGAGCAGTACTTC.